The 27 T cell receptor beta chains listed next were all sequenced from one sample in a study of control samples from healthy donors and cancer patients. Assay: immunoSEQ multiplex PCR; the TCRdb copy retains only in-frame clones and omits some. The table records 100,000 to 150,000 clones, more than 75% of them present only once. The specimen was blood. All receptors derive from a man between 18 and 35 years old in good health.

The J gene is TRBJ1-1, the V gene TRBV10-1; D uncertain. This CDR3 contains 15 residues. The V gene lost 0 bases and the J gene lost 2 bases, with 10 bases spanning the gap. Germline CDR1 and CDR2: WNHNN and SYGVQD (reference sequence). CDR3 coding DNA: TGCGCCAGCAGTGAGTCCCTGTCGTCTAACACTGAAGCTTTCTTT. Protein sequence: CASSESLSSNTEAFF.

The V call is TRBV19, the J call TRBJ2-6, with 7 bases matching TRBD1. This CDR3 has 15 residues. V gave up 4 bases and J gave up 2 bases; unmatched junction bases: 2. Germline values: CDR1 LNHDA, CDR2 SQIVND (reference sequence). The DNA for the CDR3 is TGTGCCAGTAGTACTAGGGGGCCTGGGGCCAACGTCCTGACTTTC. Protein sequence: CASSTRGPGANVLTF.

V is TRBV9 and J is TRBJ1-3; 7 nucleotides align to TRBD1. Germline V gene sequence: CDR1 SGDLS, CDR2 YYNGEE. The CDR3 sequence is 17 residues long. After removal of 2 bases from V and 4 bases from J, the junction contained 12 bases not matched to a gene. The DNA for the CDR3 is TGTGCCAGCAGCGTCTTTACAGGGGAGGTAGGGGGAAACACCATATATTTT. This encodes CASSVFTGEVGGNTIYF.

The chain combines TRBV5-1 with TRBJ2-3, with 7 bases fitting TRBD1. V gave up 4 bases and J gave up 0 bases; unmatched junction bases: 14. CDR1 is SGHRS, CDR2 YFSETQ, per germline. The CDR3 is 18 amino acids. The chain's CDR3 is CASSLNPLQGLSTDTQYF. Here the CDR3 DNA reads TGCGCCAGCAGCCTAAATCCTTTACAGGGGCTGAGCACAGATACGCAGTATTTT.

The rearrangement uses TRBV9 and TRBJ1-4, with 9 nucleotides matching TRBD1. The CDR3 runs 15 residues. CDR1 and CDR2 (germline): SGDLS, YYNGEE. V lost 1 base, J lost 7 bases, and 5 bases stayed unmatched. Here the CDR3 DNA reads TGTGCCAGCAGCGTATCCGGGACAGGGAGTGAAAAACTGTTTTTT. This encodes CASSVSGTGSEKLFF. The whole variable domain, remainder taken from reference TRBV9 and TRBJ1-4, is DSGVTQTPKHLITATGQRVTLRCSPRSGDLSVYWYQQSLDQGLQFLIQYYNGEERAKGNILERFSAQQFPDLHSELNLSSLELGDSALYFCASSVSGTGSEKLFFGSGTQLSVL.

This clone has only a few counts. The chain recombines TRBV3-1 (or the pseudogene TRBV3-2) with TRBJ1-1; TRBD1 is a possible D gene (6 bases). This CDR3 is 13 amino acids long. Germline V lookup: CDR1 LGHDT, CDR2 YNNKEL (reference sequence). Trimming removed 4 bases from V and 4 bases from J, with 10 bases in between. The CDR3 nucleotides are TGTGCCAGCAGCCGCACAGGGACCACTGAAGCTTTCTTT. Translated: CASSRTGTTEAFF.

The genes are TRBV27 and TRBJ2-5; unclear D gene. CDR3 length equals 12 residues. Germline values: CDR1 MNHEY, CDR2 SMNVEV (reference sequence). V was clipped by 5 bases and J by 2 bases, with 6 bases between them. CDR3: CASSRNQETQYF. CDR3 nucleotides: TGTGCCAGCAGTCGCAATCAAGAGACCCAGTACTTC.

This clone was recorded once. This chain connects TRBV11-3 to TRBJ2-3, with D maybe TRBD2 (5 bases). The CDR3 runs 14 residues. Germline lookup yields CDR1 SGHNT and CDR2 YENEEA. V was trimmed by 5 bases and J by 0 bases, leaving 9 bases between them. The CDR3 DNA sequence: TGTGCCAGCAGCGCGGGCCTTAGCACAGATACGCAGTATTTT. Its translation: CASSAGLSTDTQYF.

This clone was seen a single time. The rearrangement links TRBV5-1 to TRBJ2-7; no clear D. V lost 0 bases and J lost 4, with 11 bases in between. Germline V gives CDR1 SGHRS, CDR2 YFSETQ. This CDR3 region has 14 residues. The CDR3 DNA is TGCGCCAGCAGCTTGGGCCCGGGTAGTTACGAGCAGTACTTC. It is translated as CASSLGPGSYEQYF.

The rearrangement links TRBV19 to TRBJ2-7; D is uncertain. The CDR3 sequence is 11 residues long. V was clipped by 4 bases and J by 3 bases, with 4 bases between them. Germline CDR1 LNHDA, CDR2 SQIVND (reference sequence). The CDR3 region is CASSNVYEQYF. The CDR3 nucleotides are TGTGCCAGTAGTAACGTCTACGAGCAGTACTTC.

The chain has TRBV25-1 and TRBJ2-2; 7 positions agree with TRBD2. Germline V gene sequence: CDR1 MGHDK, CDR2 SYGVNS. CDR3 length: 14 amino acids. The J segment lost 2 bases and the V segment lost 7 bases, leaving 4 bases of the junction unmatched. The CDR3 region is CASIPSGNTGELFF. For the CDR3, the DNA is TGTGCCAGCATCCCTAGCGGTAACACCGGGGAGCTGTTTTTT. Variable domain in full (rest from reference TRBV25-1 and TRBJ2-2): EADIYQTPRYLVIGTGKKITLECSQTMGHDKMYWYQQDPGMELHLIHYSYGVNSTEKGDLSSESTVSRIRTEHFPLTLESARPSHTSQYLCASIPSGNTGELFFGEGSRLTVL.

The V gene is TRBV6-2 or TRBV6-3, the J gene TRBJ2-2; no clear D gene. The CDR3 spans 14 residues. The ends were cut back, 6 bases at V and 5 bases at J, with 13 bases in the middle. Germline values: CDR1 MNHEY, CDR2 SVGEGT. The chain's CDR3 is CASSRVVGTGELFF. The CDR3 nucleotides read TGTGCCAGCAGCCGGGTCGTCGGGACCGGGGAGCTGTTTTTT.

The chain recombines TRBV19 with TRBJ1-5, with 11 bases matching TRBD1. Germline trimming cut 10 bases from V and 0 bases from J; bases unmatched to any gene: 5. CDR3 length: 15 amino acids. CDR1 is LNHDA and CDR2 is SQIVND in the germline V gene (reference sequence). CDR3 sequence (DNA): TGTGCCATCGGACAGGGGGCCTTTAGCAATCAGCCCCAGCATTTT. Protein sequence: CAIGQGAFSNQPQHF. Looking up the rest from reference TRBV19 and TRBJ1-5 gives the full variable domain: DGGITQSPKYLFRKEGQNVTLSCEQNLNHDAMYWYRQDPGQGLRLIYYSQIVNDFQKGDIAEGYSVSREKKESFPLTVTSAQKNPTAFYLCAIGQGAFSNQPQHFGDGTRLSIL.

The V call is TRBV19, the J call TRBJ1-1; D not certain. CDR3 size: 13 residues. V was pared by 5 bases and J by 5 bases, with 12 bases between. Germline-derived CDR1 and CDR2 are LNHDA and SQIVND (reference sequence). The CDR3 coding sequence is TGTGCCAGTAGTGGAAAGGGCGGAACTGAAGCTTTCTTT. Its protein product is CASSGKGGTEAFF. Full variable domain (outside the CDR3, taken from reference TRBV19 and TRBJ1-1): DGGITQSPKYLFRKEGQNVTLSCEQNLNHDAMYWYRQDPGQGLRLIYYSQIVNDFQKGDIAEGYSVSREKKESFPLTVTSAQKNPTAFYLCASSGKGGTEAFFGQGTRLTVV.

The V call is TRBV11-2, the J call TRBJ1-2; TRBD1 is a possible D gene (6 bases). CDR3 size: 15 residues. Germline lookup yields CDR1 SGHAT and CDR2 FQNNGV. V lost 2 bases and J lost 6, with 16 bases in between. CDR3 amino acids: CASSLLGSGAHGYTF. CDR3 in DNA: TGTGCCAGCAGCTTATTGGGGTCGGGGGCTCATGGCTACACCTTC.

J is TRBJ1-1 and V is TRBV30, with D hard to call. Germline CDR1 GTSNPN, CDR2 SVGIG (reference sequence). The ends were cut back, 0 bases at V and 6 bases at J, with 8 bases in the middle. This CDR3 is 12 amino acids long. CDR3 sequence: CAWSVQGAEAFF. CDR3 DNA sequence: TGTGCCTGGAGTGTACAAGGAGCTGAAGCTTTCTTT.

The chain joins TRBV7-3 to TRBJ2-3, with 9 positions matching TRBD1. Germline V lookup: CDR1 SGHTA, CDR2 FQGTGA. V dropped 2 bases and J dropped 8; count of bases not matched to a gene: 8. This CDR3 is 15 amino acids long. CDR3 amino acids: CASSLGTGPRVTQYF. CDR3 in DNA: TGTGCCAGCAGCTTAGGGACAGGGCCCCGGGTTACGCAGTATTTT.

The V gene is TRBV6-1, the J gene TRBJ2-6; tentative D call: TRBD1 (6 bases). V gave up 1 base and J gave up 4 bases, with 11 bases separating them. The CDR3 has 16 amino acids. Germline V gives CDR1 MNHNS, CDR2 SASEGT. CDR3 protein: CASSEGGRGGANVLTF. The CDR3 bases are TGTGCCAGCAGTGAAGGGGGCAGGGGCGGGGCCAACGTCCTGACTTTC.

The chain employs TRBV19 and TRBJ1-4, with TRBD1 matching over 7 bases. The CDR3 is made up of 17 amino acids. V shed 3 bases and J 0 bases; nucleotides not matched to a gene: 7. Germline-derived CDR1 and CDR2 are LNHDA and SQIVND (reference sequence). CDR3 residues: CASSIAGGNPTNEKLFF. The DNA for the CDR3 is TGTGCCAGTAGTATTGCAGGGGGAAACCCAACTAATGAAAAACTGTTTTTT.

This chain uses TRBV4-3 with TRBJ1-4; D gene ambiguous. Deletions cut 4 bases from V and 8 bases from J, with 11 bases between. Germline V gene data show CDR1 as LGHNA and CDR2 as YSLEER. The CDR3 runs to 13 residues. The CDR3 sequence: CASSLNGGEKLFF. CDR3 nucleotides: TGCGCCAGCAGCCTGAACGGAGGGGAAAAACTGTTTTTT.

This chain links TRBV10-1 with TRBJ2-1; possible D gene TRBD2, 5 bases. Germline CDR1 WNHNN, CDR2 SYGVQD (reference sequence). Trimming left V 6 bases short and J 5 bases short, with 14 bases between. This CDR3 is 14 amino acids long. CDR3 sequence reads: CASSEGVGNNEQFF. DNA for the CDR3: TGCGCCAGCAGCGAGGGTGTGGGGAACAATGAGCAGTTCTTC.

This sequence joins TRBV25-1 and TRBJ1-6; 9 bases are a match to TRBD1. V dropped 1 base and J dropped 14; count of bases not matched to a gene: 9. The CDR3 has 15 amino acids. CDR1 MGHDK and CDR2 SYGVNS come from the germline V gene. CDR3 sequence reads: CASSEFRDRVLALHF. In nucleotides, the CDR3 is TGTGCCAGCAGTGAATTTCGGGACAGGGTTTTGGCCCTCCACTTT.

The sample holds one count of this clone. This chain uses TRBV19 with TRBJ1-5, with a tentative D call TRBD1 (5 bases). V was clipped by 3 bases and J by 0 bases, with 15 bases between them. The CDR3 length is 17 residues. Germline loops: CDR1 LNHDA, CDR2 SQIVND (reference sequence). The CDR3 DNA is TGTGCCAGTAGTATCACGGGGGGACTGGGTAGCAATCAGCCCCAGCATTTT. This encodes CASSITGGLGSNQPQHF. The whole variable domain, filled in from reference TRBV19 and TRBJ1-5, reads DGGITQSPKYLFRKEGQNVTLSCEQNLNHDAMYWYRQDPGQGLRLIYYSQIVNDFQKGDIAEGYSVSREKKESFPLTVTSAQKNPTAFYLCASSITGGLGSNQPQHFGDGTRLSIL.

This clone was counted a single time. V gene TRBV19 combines with J gene TRBJ1-1; TRBD1 aligns across 9 bases. The V segment lost 3 bases and the J segment 6 bases; nucleotides outside the gene matches: 20. The CDR3 has 19 amino acids. CDR1 is LNHDA, CDR2 SQIVND, per germline (reference sequence). The CDR3 loop is CASSMYTGGAERGGPEAFF. The CDR3 DNA reads as TGTGCCAGTAGTATGTATACAGGGGGCGCTGAGAGAGGGGGACCTGAAGCTTTCTTT.

V gene TRBV5-1 combines with J gene TRBJ1-2, with D unresolved. There are 13 residues in the CDR3. Germline V gene data show CDR1 as SGHRS and CDR2 as YFSETQ. With 1 base removed from V and 4 bases from J, the gap between germline ends came to 8 bases. The CDR3 sequence: CASSLSTIYGYTF. DNA of the CDR3: TGCGCCAGCAGCTTGAGTACGATCTATGGCTACACCTTC.

The count of this clone is one. One end of the junction is discordant with germline, which a read error may explain. This rearrangement joins TRBV11-2 to TRBJ2-7; D tentatively reads TRBD1 or TRBD2 (5 bases each). There are 15 residues in the CDR3. Germline V CDR1 and CDR2: SGHAT, FQNNGV. The CDR3 sequence: CASSLGRQFSYEQYF. CDR3 DNA: TGTGCCAGCAGTTTAGGGAGACAGTTCTCCTACGAGCAGTACTTC.

This clone was counted between two and nine times. The rearrangement uses TRBV7-9 and TRBJ2-7, with 7 bases matching TRBD1. From germline, CDR1 is SEHNR and CDR2 FQNEAQ (reference sequence). The CDR3 is 15 amino acids. V trimming: 5 bases; J trimming: 0 bases; junction bases outside the gene matches: 7. The CDR3 DNA reads TGTGCCAGCAGCAACACCGGGACAGCCTCCTACGAGCAGTACTTC. Translating it yields CASSNTGTASYEQYF.